The next 14 T cell receptor beta chains were all read from a single sample in a study of OX40 agonist ivuxolimab in advanced cancers. Clones were sequenced by immunoSEQ multiplex PCR, and TCRdb holds only the in-frame ones, with some missing. The sample holds under 80,000 clones, just over 85% seen once. The sequencing used CD4+ or CD8+ T cells sorted from blood, collected in a trial of the OX40 agonist ivuxolimab. These receptor sequences come from an adult with an advanced solid tumor such as melanoma, head and neck, liver or kidney cancer.

The chain has TRBV19 and TRBJ2-5; D is perhaps TRBD1 (6 bases). Trimming shortened V by 7 bases and J by 1 base, and 16 bases separated the two germline ends. The CDR3 has 15 residues. CDR1 is LNHDA, CDR2 SQIVND, per germline (reference sequence). DNA for the CDR3: TGTGCCAGTAATATCAGGGGACGAGGCCAAGAGACCCAGTACTTC. Translation: CASNIRGRGQETQYF.

The V call is TRBV6-6, the J call TRBJ1-1, with D possibly being TRBD1 (6 bases). Looked up from germline, CDR1 is MNHNY and CDR2 is SVGAGI (reference sequence). The CDR3 covers 13 residues. Trimming shortened V by 5 bases and J by 1 base, and 8 bases separated the two germline ends. In DNA form, the CDR3 reads TGTGCCAGCAGTACCAGGGGGAACACTGAAGCTTTCTTT. This gives the protein CASSTRGNTEAFF.

The chain joins TRBV18 to TRBJ2-3; perhaps TRBD1 as D (6 bases). The CDR3 totals 15 residues. Trimming shortened V by 0 bases and J by 2 bases, and 9 bases separated the two germline ends. Germline V CDR1 and CDR2: KGHSH, LQKENI. The CDR3 reads CASSPPGQVTDTQYF. DNA of the CDR3: TGTGCCAGCTCACCACCGGGACAAGTCACAGATACGCAGTATTTT.

V gene TRBV11-3 combines with J gene TRBJ2-3, with D maybe TRBD2 (6 bases). The germline CDR1 and CDR2 sequences are SGHNT and YENEEA. The CDR3 is made up of 14 amino acids. The V gene lost 2 bases and the J gene lost 3 bases, with 9 bases spanning the gap. CDR3 coding DNA: TGTGCCAGCAGCTTATACGGGAGTACAGATACGCAGTATTTT. This translates into CASSLYGSTDTQYF. Supplemented by reference TRBV11-3 and TRBJ2-3, the full variable domain reads EAGVVQSPRYKIIEKKQPVAFWCNPISGHNTLYWYLQNLGQGPELLIRYENEEAVDDSQLPKDRFSAERLKGVDSTLKIQPAELGDSAVYLCASSLYGSTDTQYFGPGTRLTVL.

The chain carries TRBV11-1 and TRBJ2-7; D unresolved. The germline gives CDR1 SGHAT, CDR2 FQDESV (reference sequence). This CDR3 has 13 residues. V dropped 1 base and J dropped 3 bases, with 7 bases sitting between them. CDR3 residues: CASSLGNFYEQYF. DNA for the CDR3: TGTGCCAGCAGCTTAGGGAACTTCTACGAGCAGTACTTC. Full variable domain (missing parts from reference TRBV11-1 and TRBJ2-7): EAEVAQSPRYKITEKSQAVAFWCDPISGHATLYWYRQILGQGPELLVQFQDESVVDDSQLPKDRFSAERLKGVDSTLKIQPAELGDSAMYLCASSLGNFYEQYFGPGTRLTVT.

The chain couples TRBV27 to TRBJ2-1; TRBD1 matches 8 bases. V shed 4 bases, J shed 5 bases, and the junction held 1 base outside the gene matches. Per the germline V gene, CDR1 is MNHEY and CDR2 is SMNVEV (reference sequence). The CDR3 contains 13 residues. The CDR3 nucleotides are TGTGCCAGCAGTTACAGGGGGGACAATGAGCAGTTCTTC. It translates to CASSYRGDNEQFF.

This rearrangement joins TRBV10-3 to TRBJ1-2; perhaps TRBD1 as D (6 bases). This CDR3 contains 15 residues. With 8 bases removed from V and 1 base from J, the gap between germline ends came to 17 bases. CDR1 ENHRY and CDR2 SYGVKD come from the germline V gene. The CDR3: CAIGQSTVINYGYTF. CDR3 DNA: TGTGCCATCGGACAGTCCACCGTTATTAACTATGGCTACACCTTC.

V is TRBV30 and J is TRBJ2-5; D remains ambiguous. The CDR3 loop spans 13 amino acids. V was cut by 1 base and J by 0 bases, with 6 bases left in between. Germline values: CDR1 GTSNPN, CDR2 SVGIG (reference sequence). CDR3 sequence: CAWSGSYQETQYF. Here the CDR3 DNA reads TGTGCCTGGAGTGGGTCGTACCAAGAGACCCAGTACTTC.

This chain joins TRBV7-8 and TRBJ2-5; 8 bases are a match to TRBD2. Germline loops: CDR1 SGHVS, CDR2 FQNEAQ. The CDR3 runs 14 residues. J lost 4 bases, V lost 5 bases, and 6 bases had no gene match. The DNA for the CDR3 is TGTGCCAGCAGCCGGGGACTAGTAAGAGAGACCCAGTACTTC. Its protein product is CASSRGLVRETQYF.

The chain couples TRBV19 to TRBJ2-5; D unresolved. Germline assignment: CDR1 LNHDA and CDR2 SQIVND (reference sequence). Deletions cut 5 bases from V and 1 base from J, with 8 bases between. The CDR3 spans 13 residues. CDR3 bases: TGTGCCAGTAGTCTTAGCCTCCAAGAGACCCAGTACTTC. Translation gives CASSLSLQETQYF.

This chain connects TRBV4-2 to TRBJ2-1; TRBD2 aligns across 9 bases. V was clipped by 1 base and J by 7 bases; unmatched bases: 8. Germline V gene lookup returns CDR1 LGHNA and CDR2 YNFKEQ. CDR3 size: 16 residues. The CDR3 spells CASSQVSGSGLNEQFF. CDR3 DNA sequence: TGTGCCAGCAGCCAAGTTAGCGGGAGTGGGTTGAATGAGCAGTTCTTC.

The chain carries TRBV29-1 and TRBJ2-1; D tentatively fits TRBD1 or TRBD2 (5 bases each). The V gene's germline CDR1 is SQVTM and CDR2 ANQGSEA. Trimming shortened V by 5 bases and J by 0 bases, and 11 bases separated the two germline ends. The CDR3 covers 14 residues. Here the CDR3 DNA reads TGCAGCGTTCCTCGGGGCAGCTCCTACAATGAGCAGTTCTTC. It translates to CSVPRGSSYNEQFF.

Here the CDR3 reads CATSRGSENIQYF. The CDR3 bases are TGTGCCACCAGCAGAGGGTCCGAAAACATTCAGTACTTC. The genes are TRBV15 and TRBJ2-4; D remains ambiguous. Trimming pared 1 base from V and 5 bases from J, leaving 6 bases between. CDR1 LNHNV and CDR2 YYDKDF come from the germline V gene (reference sequence). The CDR3 is 13 residues long.

The gene calls are TRBV5-6 and TRBJ1-4, with D possibly TRBD1 on 5 matching bases. This CDR3 region has 16 residues. CDR1 is SGHDT, CDR2 YYEEEE, per germline. V gave up 3 bases and J gave up 7 bases, with 19 bases separating them. Here the CDR3 DNA reads TGTGCCAGCAGCTATCTACCCACCTCAGGGCCTGAAAAACTGTTTTTT. The encoded protein is CASSYLPTSGPEKLFF.